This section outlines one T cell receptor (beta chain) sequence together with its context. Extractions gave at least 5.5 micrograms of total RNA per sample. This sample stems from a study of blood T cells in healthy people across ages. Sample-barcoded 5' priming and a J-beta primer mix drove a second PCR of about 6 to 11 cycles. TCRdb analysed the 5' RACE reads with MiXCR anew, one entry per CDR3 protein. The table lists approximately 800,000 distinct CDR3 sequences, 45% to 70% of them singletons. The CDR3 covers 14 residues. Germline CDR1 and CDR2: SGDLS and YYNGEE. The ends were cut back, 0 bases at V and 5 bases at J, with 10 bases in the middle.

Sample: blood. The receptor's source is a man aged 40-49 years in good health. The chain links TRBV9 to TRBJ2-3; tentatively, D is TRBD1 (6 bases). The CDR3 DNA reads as TGTGCCAGCAGCGTAGGGACAGAGGAAGATACGCAGTATTTT. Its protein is CASSVGTEEDTQYF.